This entry lists 5 T cell receptor beta chains sequenced from one sample in a study of T cell repertoires in cytomegalovirus infection. TCRdb fed the reads into MiXCR, producing one record per CDR3 protein. The table has about a million distinct CDR3 sequences, approximately 31% seen once. The antigens these receptors bind are not known. This specimen was cultured CD8+ T cells from PBMCs, taken from culture after CMV antigen stimulation. The source is a human donor in good health (CMV status not recorded). Some clones in this sample may be carry-over from other donors' samples.

This clonotype has just a few counts. The chain recombines TRBV12-3 or TRBV12-4 with TRBJ1-1, with 8 bases fitting TRBD1. V lost 3 bases, J lost 0 bases, and 3 bases stayed unmatched. CDR3 length: 15 residues. The CDR3 DNA reads as TGTGCCAGCAGTTTCCCAGGGGGCATGAACACTGAAGCTTTCTTT. Its protein is CASSFPGGMNTEAFF.

This sequence joins TRBV7-8 and TRBJ2-7; D might be TRBD1 (6 bases). The ends were cut back, 5 bases at V and 3 bases at J, with 23 bases in the middle. CDR1 is SGHVS, CDR2 FQNEAQ, per germline. This CDR3 is built from 17 residues. The CDR3 DNA reads as TGTGCCAGCAGCATTGATACAGGGTCGGTCCTTCGCTACGAGCAGTACGTC. Translated, it gives CASSIDTGSVLRYEQYV.

The CDR3 region has the DNA TGTGCCAGCAGTACAGGGGGCCCGAGGCGCGAAAAACTGTTTTTT. Translating it yields CASSTGGPRREKLFF. The rearrangement uses TRBV27 and TRBJ1-4; 9 nucleotides agree with TRBD1. CDR1 and CDR2 from the germline V gene are MNHEY and SMNVEV (reference sequence). The CDR3 spans 15 residues. Trimming at V came to 5 bases and at J to 8 bases, leaving 9 bases not matched to a gene.

The CDR3 reads CASSNLRRLGFQETQYF. For the CDR3, the DNA is TGTGCCAGCAGTAACCTCAGGCGTCTAGGGTTCCAAGAGACCCAGTACTTC. The chain combines TRBV6-5 with TRBJ2-5; D remains unclear. The germline V gene encodes CDR1 MNHEY and CDR2 SVGAGI. With 5 bases removed from V and 1 base from J, the gap between germline ends came to 20 bases. The length of the CDR3 is 17 residues.

This clonotype was counted many times. The chain recombines TRBV10-3 with TRBJ1-1; TRBD1 matches at 7 bases. V lost 11 bases, J lost 3 bases, and 12 bases stayed unmatched. Germline CDR1 reads ENHRY; CDR2 reads SYGVKD. The CDR3 contains 14 residues. The CDR3 sequence: CAGRGPGQHTEAFF. In nucleotides, the CDR3 is TGTGCCGGTAGGGGGCCGGGACAGCACACTGAAGCTTTCTTT.